What follows are 18 T cell receptor beta chains derived from one specimen sequenced in a study of cytomegalovirus exposure and HLA in healthy donors. Vbeta (60) and Jbeta (13) primers were used in the PCR. Profiling relied on immunoSEQ multiplex PCR, and the TCRdb table lists in-frame clones only, not all of them. Its listing shows over 100,000 clones. The sample was PBMCs. These receptors all stem from a middle-aged woman in good health and CMV-seropositive.

This sequence joins TRBV6-5 and TRBJ2-5; possibly TRBD1 for D (5 bases). The germline V gene encodes CDR1 MNHEY and CDR2 SVGAGI. The germline V and J ends were trimmed by 6 bases and 4 bases, with 12 bases remaining between them. This CDR3 region has 13 residues. CDR3 amino acids: CASSRVDRETQYF. The CDR3 DNA reads as TGTGCCAGCAGCAGGGTGGATCGAGAGACCCAGTACTTC.

The chain carries TRBV7-8 and TRBJ2-5; the match to TRBD2 covers 11 bases. Losses at the gene ends were 3 bases for V and 5 bases for J; bases not matched to a gene: 5. There are 15 residues in the CDR3. Per germline, CDR1 SGHVS and CDR2 FQNEAQ. The CDR3 loop is CASSFVAGGPETQYF. As DNA, the CDR3 is TGTGCCAGCAGCTTTGTAGCGGGAGGGCCGGAGACCCAGTACTTC.

The chain couples TRBV14 to TRBJ2-3; TRBD2 agrees at 9 bases. V shed 2 bases, J shed 2 bases, and the junction held 14 bases outside the gene matches. The CDR3 spans 19 residues. The V gene's germline CDR1 is SGHDN and CDR2 FVKESK. CDR3 protein: CASSQNSGSPYRYTDTQYF. Written as DNA, the CDR3 is TGTGCCAGCAGCCAAAATAGCGGGAGCCCCTACCGGTACACAGATACGCAGTATTTT.

This sequence joins TRBV9 and TRBJ2-2; 7 positions agree with TRBD1. Germline-derived CDR1 and CDR2 are SGDLS and YYNGEE. Germline trimming cut 4 bases from V and 2 bases from J; bases unmatched to any gene: 5. The CDR3 runs 15 residues. The chain's CDR3 is CASSLGDRNTGELFF. CDR3 DNA: TGTGCCAGCAGCCTAGGGGACAGAAACACCGGGGAGCTGTTTTTT.

This chain uses TRBV15 with TRBJ1-1, with 7 bases that match TRBD1. V lost 11 bases and J lost 4; bases outside the gene matches: 7. The CDR3 runs 12 residues. Germline CDR1 reads LNHNV; CDR2 reads YYDKDF (reference sequence). CDR3 sequence (DNA): TGTGCCTGTGGACAGGCTGGCACTGAAGCTTTCTTT. Translation gives CACGQAGTEAFF.

The V and J genes are TRBV27 and TRBJ2-7; 9 nucleotides agree with TRBD1. In germline, CDR1 is MNHEY, CDR2 SMNVEV (reference sequence). The J segment lost 6 bases and the V segment lost 5 bases, leaving 14 bases of the junction unmatched. This CDR3 spans 16 amino acids. CDR3 sequence: CASSLKTGTGKSEQYF. The DNA of the CDR3 is TGTGCCAGCAGTCTCAAAACCGGGACAGGGAAGTCCGAGCAGTACTTC.

The rearrangement links TRBV29-1 to TRBJ2-7; 8 positions match TRBD2. This CDR3 has 14 amino acids. Germline CDR1 and CDR2: SQVTM and ANQGSEA. The J segment lost 2 bases and the V segment lost 1 base, leaving 4 bases of the junction unmatched. The CDR3 coding sequence is TGCAGCGTTGAAGGGACGGGGGGGGCCTACGAGCAGTACTTC. It encodes CSVEGTGGAYEQYF.

The J gene is TRBJ2-1, the V gene TRBV5-1, with D unresolved. Germline V gene data show CDR1 as SGHRS and CDR2 as YFSETQ. This CDR3 has 13 residues. Trimming left V 0 bases short and J 5 bases short, with 6 bases between. The CDR3 region is CASSLDTNNEQFF. The CDR3 nucleotides are TGCGCCAGCAGCTTGGACACTAACAATGAGCAGTTCTTC.

This rearrangement joins TRBV19 to TRBJ2-7; 7 bases are shared with TRBD2. Germline assignment: CDR1 LNHDA and CDR2 SQIVND (reference sequence). CDR3 size: 14 residues. The ends lost 4 bases at V and 3 bases at J; junction bases unmatched: 6. As DNA, the CDR3 is TGTGCCAGTAGTACCGGGACTACTCACTACGAGCAGTACTTC. Translation gives CASSTGTTHYEQYF.

The chain joins TRBV5-4 to TRBJ2-3; 13 bases are shared with TRBD2. Germline V gene data show CDR1 as SGHNT and CDR2 as YYREEE (reference sequence). The V and J ends lost 5 bases and 3 bases, in that order; junction bases with no gene match: 12. This CDR3 comprises 18 residues. CDR3 sequence reads: CASSPGLAGSKRTDTQYF. The CDR3 DNA sequence: TGTGCCAGCAGTCCGGGACTAGCGGGATCGAAGCGAACAGATACGCAGTATTTT. The full variable domain, with the rest looked up from reference TRBV5-4 and TRBJ2-3, is ETGVTQSPTHLIKTRGQQVTLRCSSQSGHNTVSWYQQALGQGPQFIFQYYREEENGRGNFPPRFSGLQFPNYSSELNVNALELDDSALYLCASSPGLAGSKRTDTQYFGPGTRLTVL.

This chain links TRBV27 with TRBJ2-1, with 7 bases fitting TRBD1. Germline values: CDR1 MNHEY, CDR2 SMNVEV (reference sequence). The ends lost 3 bases at V and 4 bases at J; junction bases unmatched: 3. This CDR3 spans 14 amino acids. CDR3 sequence: CASSFEGAYNEQFF. As DNA, the CDR3 is TGTGCCAGCAGTTTTGAGGGGGCTTACAATGAGCAGTTCTTC.

The V and J genes are TRBV19 and TRBJ2-3, with D maybe TRBD2 (6 bases). The germline V gene has CDR1 LNHDA and CDR2 SQIVND (reference sequence). The germline V and J ends were trimmed by 4 bases and 5 bases, with 19 bases remaining between them. The CDR3 sequence is 16 residues long. CDR3 loop: CASSRERRDGIDTQYF. CDR3 bases: TGTGCCAGTAGTAGGGAGAGGCGGGACGGTATAGATACGCAGTATTTT. Full variable domain (missing parts from reference TRBV19 and TRBJ2-3): DGGITQSPKYLFRKEGQNVTLSCEQNLNHDAMYWYRQDPGQGLRLIYYSQIVNDFQKGDIAEGYSVSREKKESFPLTVTSAQKNPTAFYLCASSRERRDGIDTQYFGPGTRLTVL.

The rearrangement links TRBV20-1 to TRBJ2-1, with D possibly matching TRBD2 (5 bases). The CDR3 is 11 amino acids. Germline V gene lookup returns CDR1 DFQATT and CDR2 SNEGSKA (reference sequence). For the CDR3, the DNA is TGCAGCTCCGGGCCGCTACTAGAACAGTTCTTC. This gives the protein CSSGPLLEQFF.

The chain recombines TRBV7-2 with TRBJ2-2; 10 bases are shared with TRBD2. Germline trimming cut 3 bases from V and 4 bases from J; bases unmatched to any gene: 11. Germline values: CDR1 SGHTA, CDR2 FQGNSA. The CDR3 length is 18 residues. The CDR3 coding sequence is TGTGCCAGCAGCTTCCTGCGAGCGGGAGGGCCGGGCACCGGGGAGCTGTTTTTT. Translated, it gives CASSFLRAGGPGTGELFF. The variable domain in full, completed from reference TRBV7-2 and TRBJ2-2, reads GAGVSQSPSNKVTEKGKDVELRCDPISGHTALYWYRQSLGQGLEFLIYFQGNSAPDKSGLPSDRFSAERTGGSVSTLTIQRTQQEDSAVYLCASSFLRAGGPGTGELFFGEGSRLTVL.

The chain is built from TRBV29-1 and TRBJ2-1; D is possibly TRBD2 (7 bases). Trimming took off 7 bases at V and 7 bases at J, with 14 bases between the two ends. The CDR3 spans 12 residues. CDR1 is SQVTM and CDR2 is ANQGSEA in the germline V gene. CDR3 DNA sequence: TGCAGCGCCCGGACTAGGGGGAATGAGCAGTTCTTC. Protein: CSARTRGNEQFF.

The chain couples TRBV5-6 to TRBJ2-1; D possibly corresponds to TRBD2 (6 bases). This CDR3 region has 15 residues. Trimming cost V 2 bases and J 0 bases, with 9 bases left between them. Germline V gene lookup returns CDR1 SGHDT and CDR2 YYEEEE. CDR3 in DNA: TGTGCCAGCAGCTTAGGACTAAGCTCCTACAATGAGCAGTTCTTC. Its protein product is CASSLGLSSYNEQFF.

This rearrangement joins TRBV2 to TRBJ1-2; tentatively, D is TRBD1 (5 bases). Looked up from germline, CDR1 is SNHLY and CDR2 is FYNNEI. V dropped 1 base and J dropped 7 bases, with 10 bases sitting between them. This CDR3 is 13 amino acids long. The CDR3 spells CASSEEGVGGYTF. The CDR3 coding sequence is TGTGCCAGCAGTGAAGAAGGGGTAGGTGGCTACACCTTC.

The rearrangement joins TRBV6-6 to TRBJ1-3; D unresolved. The CDR3 has 14 residues. V shed 7 bases and J shed 1 base, with 11 bases lying between them. CDR1 and CDR2 from the germline V gene are MNHNY and SVGAGI (reference sequence). DNA of the CDR3: TGTGCCAGCACCTCCTTGGAGTCTGGAAACACCATATATTTT. This codes for CASTSLESGNTIYF.